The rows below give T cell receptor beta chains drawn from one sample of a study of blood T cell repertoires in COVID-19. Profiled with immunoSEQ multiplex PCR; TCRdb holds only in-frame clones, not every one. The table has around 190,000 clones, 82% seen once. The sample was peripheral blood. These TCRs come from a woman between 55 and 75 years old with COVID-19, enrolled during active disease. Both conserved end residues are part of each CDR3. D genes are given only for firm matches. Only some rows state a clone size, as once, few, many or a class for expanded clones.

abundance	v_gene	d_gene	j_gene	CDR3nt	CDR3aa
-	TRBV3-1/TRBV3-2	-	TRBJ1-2	TGTGCCAGCAGCCAAGAAGCAGGGAACTATGGCTACACCTTC	CASSQEAGNYGYTF
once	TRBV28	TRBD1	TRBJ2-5	TGTGCCAGCAGTTTAGCGGGGAGCCCGGGACAGGGGCTTCCAGAGACCCAGTACTTC	CASSLAGSPGQGLPETQYF
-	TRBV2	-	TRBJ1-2	TGTGCCAGCTCTTGGGAGGGTTACTATGGCTACACCTTC	CASSWEGYYGYTF
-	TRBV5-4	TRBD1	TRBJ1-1	TGTGCCAGCAGCCGGGACAGGGGGTTAACTGAAGCTTTCTTT	CASSRDRGLTEAFF
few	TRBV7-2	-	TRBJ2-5	TGTGCCAGCAGCTTAGGACTAACAGAAGAGACCCAGTACTTC	CASSLGLTEETQYF
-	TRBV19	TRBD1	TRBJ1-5	TGTGCCAGTAGGTGGGGGACAGGGGCCGGGCAGCCCCAGCATTTT	CASRWGTGAGQPQHF
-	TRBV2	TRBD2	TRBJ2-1	TGTGCCAGCAGTGACCGTTACGGGGGGGGGAATGAGCAGTTCTTC	CASSDRYGGGNEQFF
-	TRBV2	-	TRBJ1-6	TGTGCCAGCAATCCAGAGTCCGGGGCGGGGTCACCCCTCCACTTT	CASNPESGAGSPLHF
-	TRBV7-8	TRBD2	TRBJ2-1	TGTGCCAGCTCTAGGCGGGAGAGGAGCTCCTACAATGAGCAGTTCTTC	CASSRRERSSYNEQFF
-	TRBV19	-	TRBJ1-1	TGTGCCAGTAGTATTGGGCTCGAAAAGACTGAAGCTTTCTTT	CASSIGLEKTEAFF
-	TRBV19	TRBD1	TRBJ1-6	TGTGCCAGTAGTATAAGAGGACAGGGGAATTCACCCCTCCACTTT	CASSIRGQGNSPLHF
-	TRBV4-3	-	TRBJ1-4	TGCGCCAGCAGCCAAGAACGGGGGGGGAGTGAAAAACTGTTTTTT	CASSQERGGSEKLFF
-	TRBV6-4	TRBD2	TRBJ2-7	TGTGCCAGCAGTGACTCCCTTTCCAGGAAAGACTCTAGCGGGATTGAGGGGTACTTC	CASSDSLSRKDSSGIEGYF
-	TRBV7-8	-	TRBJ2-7	TGTGCCAGCAGCGGTGTCCGGGACACACCCTACGAGCAGTACTTC	CASSGVRDTPYEQYF